Listed below are T cell receptor beta chains from one sample, sequenced in a study of cytomegalovirus exposure and HLA in healthy donors. Some clones are missing from TCRdb's copy, which holds only in-frame ones; the method was immunoSEQ multiplex PCR. In the table there are approximately 100,000 clones, 70% to 90% of which are singletons. Material: PBMCs. The receptors were sampled from a man aged 18 to 29 in good health and CMV-seronegative. The CDR3 runs from the conserved cysteine through the conserved F or W. The order of the fields is V gene, J gene, clone size, D gene, CDR3 DNA, CDR3 protein. D genes are given only for firm matches. A clone size is listed for some rows: how often the clone was seen (once, few, many), or a class if it is expanded.

V: TRBV5-1
J: TRBJ1-6
size: -
D: TRBD1
DNA: TGCGCCAGCAGCACCGGGACAGGCATTTCACCCCTCCACTTT
CDR3: CASSTGTGISPLHF

V: TRBV28
J: TRBJ2-5
size: -
D: -
DNA: TGTGCCAGCAGTTTACCAGCGACAGGCCCACAAGAGACCCAGTACTTC
CDR3: CASSLPATGPQETQYF

V: TRBV9
J: TRBJ2-5
size: -
D: -
DNA: TGTGCCAGCAGCCCCCGCGGCGGGCTGATCCAAGAGACCCAGTACTTC
CDR3: CASSPRGGLIQETQYF

V: TRBV29-1
J: TRBJ1-4
size: once
D: TRBD1
DNA: TGCAGCGTTGGAGGGACAGGGGTTAATGAAAAACTGTTTTTT
CDR3: CSVGGTGVNEKLFF

V: TRBV5-1
J: TRBJ1-6
size: -
D: -
DNA: TGCGCCAGCTCAAGGGAGGGAAATAATTCACCCCTCCACTTT
CDR3: CASSREGNNSPLHF

V: TRBV5-1
J: TRBJ2-5
size: few
D: -
DNA: TGCGCCAGCATTGCCCAACCGGGGCAAGAGACCCAGTACTTC
CDR3: CASIAQPGQETQYF

V: TRBV13
J: TRBJ2-1
size: -
D: TRBD1
DNA: TGTGCCAGCAGCTTAGCGGGACAGGCAGACAATGAGCAGTTCTTC
CDR3: CASSLAGQADNEQFF

V: TRBV7-9
J: TRBJ1-2
size: -
D: -
DNA: TGTGCCAGCAGCCCCGGGGGGGGAGGCCCCGGCTACACCTTC
CDR3: CASSPGGGGPGYTF

V: TRBV10-1
J: TRBJ1-5
size: once
D: TRBD1
DNA: TGCGCCAGCAGTGAGAAGGAGGACAGGGAACCCAATCAGCCCCAGCATTTT
CDR3: CASSEKEDREPNQPQHF

V: TRBV6-5
J: TRBJ2-4
size: -
D: -
DNA: TGTGCCAGCAGTTCCCGGAGGGACTTAGCCAAAAACATTCAGTACTTC
CDR3: CASSSRRDLAKNIQYF

V: TRBV10-2
J: TRBJ2-3
size: -
D: TRBD1
DNA: TGCGCCAGCAGTGAGCTACCTGACAGGGCGGCTACGCAGTATTTT
CDR3: CASSELPDRAATQYF

V: TRBV12-5
J: TRBJ1-5
size: few
D: -
DNA: TGTGCTAGTGGTTGGAGTGGTTTACAGCCCCAGCATTTT
CDR3: CASGWSGLQPQHF

V: TRBV7-3
J: TRBJ1-2
size: -
D: -
DNA: TGTGCCAGCAGCCCAGGGTTGGAGGGCTATGGCTACACCTTC
CDR3: CASSPGLEGYGYTF

V: TRBV6-1
J: TRBJ1-2
size: -
D: TRBD1
DNA: TGTGCCAGCAGCCCCGGGACAGGGAGTAACTATGGCTACACCTTC
CDR3: CASSPGTGSNYGYTF

V: TRBV5-4
J: TRBJ2-4
size: -
D: TRBD1
DNA: TGTGCCAGCAGCACGGACAGGGGAAACATTCAGTACTTC
CDR3: CASSTDRGNIQYF

V: TRBV30
J: TRBJ2-5
size: -
D: -
DNA: TGTGCCTGGAGTCCCCCTGGGAGGACTTACCAAGAGACCCAGTACTTC
CDR3: CAWSPPGRTYQETQYF

V: TRBV28
J: TRBJ2-1
size: -
D: -
DNA: TGTGCCAGCAGTTCAAACAATGAGCAGTTCTTC
CDR3: CASSSNNEQFF

V: TRBV6-5
J: TRBJ1-1
size: once
D: -
DNA: TGTGCCAGCAGCGAGGCCGGGGTTTTTAACACTGAAGCTTTCTTT
CDR3: CASSEAGVFNTEAFF

V: TRBV2
J: TRBJ2-5
size: -
D: -
DNA: TGTGCCAGCAGTGAACAGGAGACCCAGTACTTC
CDR3: CASSEQETQYF

V: TRBV7-8
J: TRBJ2-7
size: -
D: -
DNA: TGTGCCAGCAGCCCAGGACAGCATCGGGGTTACGAGCAGTACTTC
CDR3: CASSPGQHRGYEQYF

V: TRBV5-4
J: TRBJ2-7
size: -
D: -
DNA: TGTGCCAGCAGCTTGGAGGACTTACCCTACGAGCAGTACTTC
CDR3: CASSLEDLPYEQYF

V: TRBV19
J: TRBJ1-5
size: -
D: -
DNA: TGTGCCAGTAGTATCTCGCCAGGGCCCCTCCCAACGCCCCAGCATTTT
CDR3: CASSISPGPLPTPQHF

V: TRBV10-1
J: TRBJ2-7
size: -
D: -
DNA: TGCGCCAGCAGTGATAGAGGGACGGACAGTTCCTACGAGCAGTACTTC
CDR3: CASSDRGTDSSYEQYF

V: TRBV5-5
J: TRBJ1-5
size: few
D: TRBD1
DNA: TGTGCCAGCAGCTCAGGACAGGGTAGCTTTTGGGAGCCCCAGCATTTT
CDR3: CASSSGQGSFWEPQHF

V: TRBV4-1
J: TRBJ1-2
size: -
D: -
DNA: TGCGCCAGCAGCCAAGCCCCGAACCGGGGGGAGGCAGGCTACACCTTC
CDR3: CASSQAPNRGEAGYTF

V: TRBV28
J: TRBJ2-5
size: -
D: TRBD2
DNA: TGTGCCAGCAGTTCTCCATCTAGCGGGGGCTTAGAGACCCAGTACTTC
CDR3: CASSSPSSGGLETQYF

V: TRBV7-4
J: TRBJ1-5
size: -
D: TRBD1
DNA: TGTGCCAGCAACCATACATCGACAGGGGAGTATACGAGCAATCAGCCCCAGCATTTT
CDR3: CASNHTSTGEYTSNQPQHF

V: TRBV5-1
J: TRBJ1-1
size: -
D: TRBD1
DNA: TGCGCCAGCAGCATCGGGACAGGGGGAACTGAAGCTTTCTTT
CDR3: CASSIGTGGTEAFF

V: TRBV5-4
J: TRBJ2-5
size: -
D: TRBD2
DNA: TGTGCCAGCAGCTCACCCGGGGGGGCAGAGACCCAGTACTTC
CDR3: CASSSPGGAETQYF

V: TRBV7-9
J: TRBJ1-1
size: -
D: -
DNA: TGTGCCAGCACCCCGGACAGCCTTGGCACTGAAGCTTTCTTT
CDR3: CASTPDSLGTEAFF

V: TRBV30
J: TRBJ1-4
size: -
D: -
DNA: TGTGCCGGCAGGGTAACTAATGAAAAACTGTTTTTT
CDR3: CAGRVTNEKLFF

V: TRBV6-6
J: TRBJ1-1
size: -
D: -
DNA: TGTGCCAGCACCCAGGAAGCTTTCTTT
CDR3: CASTQEAFF

V: TRBV11-3
J: TRBJ2-1
size: -
D: TRBD1
DNA: TGTGCCAGCAGCACGACCCTCGGACAGGGGACCTACAATGAGCAGTTCTTC
CDR3: CASSTTLGQGTYNEQFF

V: TRBV2
J: TRBJ1-5
size: -
D: -
DNA: TGTGCCAGCAGTGAACATTGGGCAAGCAATCAGCCCCAGCATTTT
CDR3: CASSEHWASNQPQHF

V: TRBV5-8
J: TRBJ1-2
size: -
D: -
DNA: TGTGCCAGCAGTGTAACAGGGAGTAACTATGGCTACACCTTC
CDR3: CASSVTGSNYGYTF

V: TRBV7-8
J: TRBJ2-1
size: -
D: -
DNA: TGTGCCAGCAGCTTATCCCGCGATGAGCAGTTCTTC
CDR3: CASSLSRDEQFF

V: TRBV5-1
J: TRBJ1-6
size: -
D: TRBD1
DNA: TGCGCCAGCAGCTTGAATGTCGGACAGGGCTGGTCACCCCTCCACTTT
CDR3: CASSLNVGQGWSPLHF

V: TRBV12-5
J: TRBJ2-7
size: -
D: -
DNA: TGTGCTAGTGGTACCCCCTCGGGGTACGAGCAGTACTTC
CDR3: CASGTPSGYEQYF

V: TRBV30
J: TRBJ1-6
size: -
D: -
DNA: TGTGCCTGGAGTGCCCTGGAGGCCTATAATTCACCCCTCCACTTT
CDR3: CAWSALEAYNSPLHF

V: TRBV4-1
J: TRBJ1-1
size: -
D: -
DNA: TGCGCCAGCAGCCAATCCTCGTGGAGGGCGAACACTGAAGCTTTCTTT
CDR3: CASSQSSWRANTEAFF

V: TRBV6-5
J: TRBJ1-4
size: once
D: -
DNA: TGTGCCAGCAGTTACTCGGCTTCTAATGAAAAACTGTTTTTT
CDR3: CASSYSASNEKLFF

V: TRBV7-8
J: TRBJ1-2
size: -
D: -
DNA: TGTGCCAGCAGCTCCCGCCAGGACAGTAACTATGGCTACACCTTC
CDR3: CASSSRQDSNYGYTF

V: TRBV5-4
J: TRBJ2-1
size: -
D: -
DNA: TGTGCCAGCAGCTTCCCTTCCAGCTCCTACAATGAGCAGTTCTTC
CDR3: CASSFPSSSYNEQFF

V: TRBV14
J: TRBJ2-5
size: -
D: TRBD2
DNA: TGTGCCAGCAGCCAAGAGGAGCGGGGACTACCCCAAGAGACCCAGTACTTC
CDR3: CASSQEERGLPQETQYF

V: TRBV14
J: TRBJ2-1
size: -
D: TRBD1
DNA: TGTGCCAGCAGCCAAACGACAGGGGGGGGGAATGAGCAGTTCTTC
CDR3: CASSQTTGGGNEQFF

V: TRBV5-1
J: TRBJ1-1
size: -
D: -
DNA: TGCGCCAGCAGCCGCGGAGGGGGGGGTTCTGAAGCTTTCTTT
CDR3: CASSRGGGGSEAFF

V: TRBV7-2
J: TRBJ1-1
size: once
D: -
DNA: TGTGCCAGCAAACCACAGCGGGACACTGAAGCTTTCTTT
CDR3: CASKPQRDTEAFF

V: TRBV18
J: TRBJ1-1
size: -
D: -
DNA: TGTGCCAGCTCGATGACTCACGGGATGAACACTGAAGCTTTCTTT
CDR3: CASSMTHGMNTEAFF

V: TRBV10-1
J: TRBJ1-5
size: -
D: TRBD1
DNA: TGCGCCAGCGGGGACAGTTCGCAGCCCCAGCATTTT
CDR3: CASGDSSQPQHF

V: TRBV7-8
J: TRBJ2-7
size: -
D: TRBD1
DNA: TGTGCCAGCAGCATCGACAGGGGGCGTTACGAGCAGTACTTC
CDR3: CASSIDRGRYEQYF

V: TRBV18
J: TRBJ1-5
size: -
D: -
DNA: TGTGCCAGCGATACAGGGAGCAATCAGCCCCAGCATTTT
CDR3: CASDTGSNQPQHF

V: TRBV18
J: TRBJ1-3
size: -
D: -
DNA: TGTGCCAGCTCACCGTTTGAGGCATCTCCCTCTGGAAACACCATATATTTT
CDR3: CASSPFEASPSGNTIYF

V: TRBV4-2
J: TRBJ1-2
size: -
D: -
DNA: TGTAAAGGGCCGAACAGGGTGAAATCCGCTAACTATGGCTACACCTTC
CDR3: CKGPNRVKSANYGYTF

V: TRBV9
J: TRBJ1-2
size: -
D: TRBD1
DNA: TGTGCCAGCAGCGTCCTCGGGACAGAAGACTATGGCTACACCTTC
CDR3: CASSVLGTEDYGYTF

V: TRBV6-6
J: TRBJ1-5
size: -
D: -
DNA: TGTGCCAGCAGGAGTGGACGGGGGAATAGCAATCAGCCCCAGCATTTT
CDR3: CASRSGRGNSNQPQHF

V: TRBV9
J: TRBJ1-1
size: -
D: -
DNA: TGTGCCAGCAGCGAGCAGGGGAAGGTCACTGAAGCTTTCTTT
CDR3: CASSEQGKVTEAFF

V: TRBV6-6
J: TRBJ2-1
size: -
D: TRBD2
DNA: TGTGCCAGCACTCTACTAGCGGGGGACAATGAGCAGTTCTTC
CDR3: CASTLLAGDNEQFF

V: TRBV7-8
J: TRBJ1-1
size: -
D: -
DNA: TGTGCCAGCAGCCCCACCGTGGGGTTGGGGGGGAACACTGAAGCTTTCTTT
CDR3: CASSPTVGLGGNTEAFF

V: TRBV7-6
J: TRBJ1-1
size: -
D: TRBD1
DNA: TGTGCCAGCAGCACGACAGGGGTCACTGAAGCTTTCTTT
CDR3: CASSTTGVTEAFF